This T cell receptor (beta chain) appears in the sequencing data of a study of blood T cell repertoires in COVID-19. TCRdb's copy holds only in-frame clones and misses some; the assay was immunoSEQ multiplex PCR. The sample holds roughly 140,000 clones, 65% to 90% seen once. This CDR3 has 12 residues. V gave up 7 bases and J gave up 6 bases, with 13 bases separating them. This receptor was identified in a man aged 50 or older with acute or convalescent COVID-19. Sequenced: peripheral blood. The rearrangement joins TRBV12-3 or TRBV12-4 to TRBJ2-7; a possible D gene is TRBD2 (5 bases). CDR3 loop: CASTSRGREQYF. DNA of the CDR3: TGTGCCAGCACCTCCCGGGGTCGCGAGCAGTACTTC.